This T cell receptor (beta chain) was retrieved from a study of post-analysis software for immune sequencing data. About the research overall: The cohort encompassed relapsing-remitting, secondary progressive and progressive-relapsing multiple sclerosis disease courses. Findings of the study overall: Same-batch preparations were strongly co-clustered by F measure. The five TRBV segments detected at higher frequency in patients than in controls included TRBV5-6, TRBV5-1 and TRBV20-1. Those with multiple sclerosis, the patient group, showed significantly lower normalized Chao1 diversity than controls.

This clonotype has ten or more counts. Its antigen is not identified. Germline CDR1 is SGHTA and CDR2 is FQGNSA. This CDR3 is 13 amino acids long. V lost 4 bases and J lost 8; bases outside the gene matches: 5. Included in the TCR beta cDNA libraries were unique molecular identifiers. TCRdb processed the PCR reads anew with MiXCR; each CDR3 protein has one entry. The sample lists about 620,000 distinct CDR3 sequences; around 40% were seen once. The genes are TRBV7-2 and TRBJ1-2, with TRBD1 identical over 9 bases. The TCR originated in a girl aged 10 to 17 with multiple sclerosis. The sample was blood. CDR3 loop: CASSSDRGGGYTF. In DNA, the CDR3 is TGTGCCAGCAGCTCGGACAGGGGTGGAGGCTACACCTTC. Supplemented by reference TRBV7-2 and TRBJ1-2, the full variable domain reads GAGVSQSPSNKVTEKGKDVELRCDPISGHTALYWYRQSLGQGLEFLIYFQGNSAPDKSGLPSDRFSAERTGGSVSTLTIQRTQQEDSAVYLCASSSDRGGGYTFGSGTRLTVV.